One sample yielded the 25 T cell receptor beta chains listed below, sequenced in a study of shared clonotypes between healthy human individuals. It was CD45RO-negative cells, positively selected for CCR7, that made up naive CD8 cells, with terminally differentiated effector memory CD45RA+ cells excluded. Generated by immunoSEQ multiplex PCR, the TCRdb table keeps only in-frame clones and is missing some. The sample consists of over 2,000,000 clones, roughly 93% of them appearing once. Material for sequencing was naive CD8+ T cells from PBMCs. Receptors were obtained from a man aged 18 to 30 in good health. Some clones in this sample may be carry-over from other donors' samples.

The CDR3 DNA sequence: TGTGCCAGCAGCGTAGCTAGGGAACGTAATTCACCCCTCCACTTT. Residues: CASSVARERNSPLHF. This rearrangement joins TRBV9 to TRBJ1-6, with D uncertain. There are 15 residues in the CDR3. Trimming took 0 bases from V and 6 from J, leaving 10 bases between them. Germline values: CDR1 SGDLS, CDR2 YYNGEE.

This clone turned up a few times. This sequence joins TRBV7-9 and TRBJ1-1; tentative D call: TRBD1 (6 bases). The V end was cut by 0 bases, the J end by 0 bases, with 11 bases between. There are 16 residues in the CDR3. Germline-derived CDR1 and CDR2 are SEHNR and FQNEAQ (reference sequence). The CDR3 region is CASSLAPGAVNTEAFF. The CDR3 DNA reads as TGTGCCAGCAGCTTAGCCCCAGGGGCAGTGAACACTGAAGCTTTCTTT.

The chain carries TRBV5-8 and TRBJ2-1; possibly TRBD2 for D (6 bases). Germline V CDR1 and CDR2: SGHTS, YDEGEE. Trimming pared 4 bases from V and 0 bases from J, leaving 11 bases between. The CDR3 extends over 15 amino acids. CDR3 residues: CASSKRETSYNEQFF. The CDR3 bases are TGTGCCAGCAGCAAACGGGAGACCTCCTACAATGAGCAGTTCTTC.

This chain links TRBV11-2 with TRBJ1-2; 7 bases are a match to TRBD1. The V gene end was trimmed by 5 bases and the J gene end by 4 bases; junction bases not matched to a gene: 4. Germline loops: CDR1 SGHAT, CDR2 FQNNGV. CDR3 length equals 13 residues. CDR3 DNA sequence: TGTGCCAGCAGCCAGGGACAGCTCTATGGCTACACCTTC. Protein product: CASSQGQLYGYTF.

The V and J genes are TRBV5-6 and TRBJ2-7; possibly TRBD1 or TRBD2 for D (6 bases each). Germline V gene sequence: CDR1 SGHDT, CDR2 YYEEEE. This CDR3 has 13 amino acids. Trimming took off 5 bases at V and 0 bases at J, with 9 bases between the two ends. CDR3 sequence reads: CASRGGASYEQYF. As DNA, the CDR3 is TGTGCCAGCAGGGGGGGCGCCTCCTACGAGCAGTACTTC.

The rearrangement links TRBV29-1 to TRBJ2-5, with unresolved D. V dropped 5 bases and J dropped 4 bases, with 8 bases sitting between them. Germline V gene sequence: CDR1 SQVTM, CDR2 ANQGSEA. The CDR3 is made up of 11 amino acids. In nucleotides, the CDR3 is TGCAGCGTTCCGTTGGGAGAGACCCAGTACTTC. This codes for CSVPLGETQYF.

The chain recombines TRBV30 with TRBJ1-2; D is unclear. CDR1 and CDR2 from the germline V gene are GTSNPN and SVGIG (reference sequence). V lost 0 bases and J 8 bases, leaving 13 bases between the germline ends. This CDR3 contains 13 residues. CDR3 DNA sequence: TGTGCCTGGAGTGTACTCGTCAGTGACGGCTACACCTTC. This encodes CAWSVLVSDGYTF.

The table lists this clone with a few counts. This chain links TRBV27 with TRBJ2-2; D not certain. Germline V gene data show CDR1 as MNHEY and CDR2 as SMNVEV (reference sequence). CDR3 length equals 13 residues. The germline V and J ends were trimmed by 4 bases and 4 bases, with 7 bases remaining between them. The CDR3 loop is CASSSSSTGELFF. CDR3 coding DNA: TGTGCCAGCAGTTCCTCATCCACCGGGGAGCTGTTTTTT.

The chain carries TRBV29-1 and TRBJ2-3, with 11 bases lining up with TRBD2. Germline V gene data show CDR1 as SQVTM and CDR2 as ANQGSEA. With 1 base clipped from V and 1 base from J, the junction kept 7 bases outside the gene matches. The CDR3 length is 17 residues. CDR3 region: CSVEGVSGRVGTDTQYF. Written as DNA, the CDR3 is TGCAGCGTTGAAGGAGTTAGCGGGAGGGTGGGCACAGATACGCAGTATTTT.

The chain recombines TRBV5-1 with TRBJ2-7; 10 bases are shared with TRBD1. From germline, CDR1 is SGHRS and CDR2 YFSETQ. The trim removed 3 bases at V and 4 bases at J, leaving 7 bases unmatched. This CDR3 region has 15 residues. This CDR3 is CASSSTGGVRYEQYF. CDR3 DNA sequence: TGCGCCAGCAGCTCGACAGGGGGCGTAAGGTACGAGCAGTACTTC. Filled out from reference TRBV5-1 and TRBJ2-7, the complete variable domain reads KAGVTQTPRYLIKTRGQQVTLSCSPISGHRSVSWYQQTPGQGLQFLFEYFSETQRNKGNFPGRFSGRQFSNSRSEMNVSTLELGDSALYLCASSSTGGVRYEQYFGPGTRLTVT.

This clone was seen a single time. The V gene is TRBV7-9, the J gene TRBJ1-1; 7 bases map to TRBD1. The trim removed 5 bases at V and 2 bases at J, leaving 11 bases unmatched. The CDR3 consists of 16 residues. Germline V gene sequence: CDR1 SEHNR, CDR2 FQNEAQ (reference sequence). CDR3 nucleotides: TGTGCCAGCAGCCCCCCGGGGAGGGGGCGTAACACTGAAGCTTTCTTT. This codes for CASSPPGRGRNTEAFF.

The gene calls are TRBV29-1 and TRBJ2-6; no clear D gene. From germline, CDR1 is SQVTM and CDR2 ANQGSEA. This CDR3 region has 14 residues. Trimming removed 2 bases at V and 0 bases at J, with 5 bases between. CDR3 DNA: TGCAGCGTTGAACGGTTCTCTGGGGCCAACGTCCTGACTTTC. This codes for CSVERFSGANVLTF.

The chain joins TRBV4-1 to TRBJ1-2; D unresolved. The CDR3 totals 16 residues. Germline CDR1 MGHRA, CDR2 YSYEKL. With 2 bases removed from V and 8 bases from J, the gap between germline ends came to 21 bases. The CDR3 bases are TGCGCCAGCAGCCAACTCTATAGGACCCATGTTGTGGGCTACACCTTC. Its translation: CASSQLYRTHVVGYTF.

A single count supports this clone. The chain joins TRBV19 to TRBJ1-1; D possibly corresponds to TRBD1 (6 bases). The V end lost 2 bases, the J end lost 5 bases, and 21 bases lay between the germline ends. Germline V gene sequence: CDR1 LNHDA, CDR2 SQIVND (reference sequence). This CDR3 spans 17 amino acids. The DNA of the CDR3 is TGTGCCAGTAGTATAATAGGGACAACCGGGAGGGGGACTGAAGCTTTCTTT. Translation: CASSIIGTTGRGTEAFF.

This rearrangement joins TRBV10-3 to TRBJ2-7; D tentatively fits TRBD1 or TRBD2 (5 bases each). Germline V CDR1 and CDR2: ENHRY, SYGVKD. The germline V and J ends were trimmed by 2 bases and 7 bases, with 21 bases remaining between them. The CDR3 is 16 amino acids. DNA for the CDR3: TGTGCCATCAGTGAGACCCGGGACGGGAATTATGGGGAGCAGTACTTC. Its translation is CAISETRDGNYGEQYF.

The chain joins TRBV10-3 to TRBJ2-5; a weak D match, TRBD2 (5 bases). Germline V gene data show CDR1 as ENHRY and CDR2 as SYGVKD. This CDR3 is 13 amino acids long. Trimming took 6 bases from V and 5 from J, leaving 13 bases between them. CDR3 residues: CAISATPGETQYF. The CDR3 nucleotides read TGTGCCATCAGCGCTACCCCGGGGGAGACCCAGTACTTC.

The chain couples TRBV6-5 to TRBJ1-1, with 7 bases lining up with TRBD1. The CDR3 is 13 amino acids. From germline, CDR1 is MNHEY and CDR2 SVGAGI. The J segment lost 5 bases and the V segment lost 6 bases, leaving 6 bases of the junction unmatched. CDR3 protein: CASSKGGTTEAFF. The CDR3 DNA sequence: TGTGCCAGCAGCAAAGGGGGCACGACTGAAGCTTTCTTT.

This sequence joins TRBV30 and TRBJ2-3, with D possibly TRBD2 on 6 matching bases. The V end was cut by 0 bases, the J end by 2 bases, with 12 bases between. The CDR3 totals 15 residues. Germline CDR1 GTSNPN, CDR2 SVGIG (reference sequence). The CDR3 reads CAWSVGTGPTDTQYF. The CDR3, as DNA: TGTGCCTGGAGTGTCGGGACTGGGCCCACAGATACGCAGTATTTT.

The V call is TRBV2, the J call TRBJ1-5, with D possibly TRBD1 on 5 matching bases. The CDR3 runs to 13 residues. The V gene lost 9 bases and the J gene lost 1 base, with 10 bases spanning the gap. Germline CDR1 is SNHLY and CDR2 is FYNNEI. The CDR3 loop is CASRQGSNQPQHF. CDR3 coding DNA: TGTGCCAGTCGCCAGGGAAGCAATCAGCCCCAGCATTTT.

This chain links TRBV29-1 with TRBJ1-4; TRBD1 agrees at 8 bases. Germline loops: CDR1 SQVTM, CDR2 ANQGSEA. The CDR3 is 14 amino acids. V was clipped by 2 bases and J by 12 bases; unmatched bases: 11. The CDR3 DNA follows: TGCAGCGTTGAAACAACAGGGGGGAGGCAGGAACTGTTTTTT. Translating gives CSVETTGGRQELFF.

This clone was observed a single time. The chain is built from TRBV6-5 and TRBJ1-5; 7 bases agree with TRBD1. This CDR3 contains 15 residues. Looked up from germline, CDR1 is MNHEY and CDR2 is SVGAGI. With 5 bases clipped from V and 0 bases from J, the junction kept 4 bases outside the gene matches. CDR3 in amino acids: CASSPGQFSNQPQHF. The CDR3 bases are TGTGCCAGCAGTCCGGGACAGTTTAGCAATCAGCCCCAGCATTTT.

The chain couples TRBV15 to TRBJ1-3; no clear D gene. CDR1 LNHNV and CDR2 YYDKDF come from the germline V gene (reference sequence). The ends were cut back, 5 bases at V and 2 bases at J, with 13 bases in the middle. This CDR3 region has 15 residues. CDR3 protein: CATSDRRRPGNTIYF. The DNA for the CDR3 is TGTGCCACCAGCGACCGGAGGAGGCCTGGAAACACCATATATTTT.

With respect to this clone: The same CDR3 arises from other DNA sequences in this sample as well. The CDR3 loop is CASSRGGELFF. DNA of the CDR3: TGTGCCAGTAGTCGGGGCGGGGAGCTGTTTTTT. The chain employs TRBV2 and TRBJ2-2, with D perhaps TRBD2 (5 bases). CDR1 and CDR2 from the germline V gene are SNHLY and FYNNEI. The V gene lost 9 bases and the J gene lost 7 bases, with 9 bases spanning the gap. The CDR3 has 11 amino acids. The entire variable domain, with the rest obtained from reference TRBV2 and TRBJ2-2, is as follows: EPEVTQTPSHQVTQMGQEVILRCVPISNHLYFYWYRQILGQKVEFLVSFYNNEISEKSEIFDDQFSVERPDGSNFTLKIRSTKLEDSAMYFCASSRGGELFFGEGSRLTVL.

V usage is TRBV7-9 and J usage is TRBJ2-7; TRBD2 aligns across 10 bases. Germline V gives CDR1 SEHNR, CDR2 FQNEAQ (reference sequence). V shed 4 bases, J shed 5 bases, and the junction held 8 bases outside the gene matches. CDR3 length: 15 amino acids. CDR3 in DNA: TGTGCCAGCAGCTATTACCTAGCGGGAGTAGACGAGCAGTACTTC. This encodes CASSYYLAGVDEQYF.

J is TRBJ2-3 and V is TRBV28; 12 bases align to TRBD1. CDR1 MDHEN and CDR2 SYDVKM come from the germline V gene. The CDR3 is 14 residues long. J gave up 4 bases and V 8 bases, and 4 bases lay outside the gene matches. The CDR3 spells CASGDRGRPDTQYF. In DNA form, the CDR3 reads TGTGCCAGCGGGGACAGGGGGCGCCCAGATACGCAGTATTTT.